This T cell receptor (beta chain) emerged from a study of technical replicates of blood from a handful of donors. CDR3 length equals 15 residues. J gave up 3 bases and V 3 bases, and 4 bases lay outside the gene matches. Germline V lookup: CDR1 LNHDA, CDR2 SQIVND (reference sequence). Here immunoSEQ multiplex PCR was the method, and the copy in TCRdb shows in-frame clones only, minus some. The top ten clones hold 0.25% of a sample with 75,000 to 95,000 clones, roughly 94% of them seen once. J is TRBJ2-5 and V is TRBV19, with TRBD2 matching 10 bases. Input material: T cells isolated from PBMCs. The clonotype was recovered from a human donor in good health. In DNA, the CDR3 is TGTGCCAGTAGTATCCTAGCGGGGGTGGAAGAGACCCAGTACTTC. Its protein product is CASSILAGVEETQYF.